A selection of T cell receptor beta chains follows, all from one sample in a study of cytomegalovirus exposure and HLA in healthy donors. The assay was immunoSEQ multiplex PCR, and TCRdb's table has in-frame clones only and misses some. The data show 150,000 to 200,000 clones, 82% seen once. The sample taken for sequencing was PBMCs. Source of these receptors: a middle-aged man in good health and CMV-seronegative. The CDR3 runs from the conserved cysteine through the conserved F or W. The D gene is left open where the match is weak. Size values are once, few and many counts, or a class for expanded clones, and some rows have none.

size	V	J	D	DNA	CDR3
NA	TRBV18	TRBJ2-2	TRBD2	TGTGCCAGCTCCCGTCCAGGGCTAGCGGAAACCGGGGAGCTGTTTTTT	CASSRPGLAETGELFF
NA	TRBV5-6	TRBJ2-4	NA	TGTGCCAGCAGTTCTACCGGGACAAGCATAAGGAACATTCAGTACTTC	CASSSTGTSIRNIQYF
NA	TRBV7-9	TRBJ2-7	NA	TGTGCCAGCAGCCAGACAGTCTACGAGCAGTACTTC	CASSQTVYEQYF
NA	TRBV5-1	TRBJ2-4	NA	TGCGCCAGCAGCCCGGGAGAGGTGGCCAAAAACATTCAGTACTTC	CASSPGEVAKNIQYF
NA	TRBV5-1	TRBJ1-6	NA	TGCGCCAGCAGCTGGCGGGGGGGAGAGGATAATTCACCCCTCCACTTT	CASSWRGGEDNSPLHF
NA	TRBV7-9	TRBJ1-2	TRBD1	TGTGCCAGCAGCTCCAGACCACAGGGGAATGGCTACACCTTC	CASSSRPQGNGYTF
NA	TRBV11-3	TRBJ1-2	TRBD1	TGTGCCAGCAGCTGGACAGGGGGCAGCAGCTATGGCTACACCTTC	CASSWTGGSSYGYTF
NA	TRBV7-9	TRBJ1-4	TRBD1	TGTGCCAGCAGACGGACAGGGGCGGAGGAAAAACTGTTTTTT	CASRRTGAEEKLFF
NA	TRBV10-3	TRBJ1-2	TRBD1	TGTGCCATCAGGCGGGACAGGGTATCTTCCTATGGCTACACCTTC	CAIRRDRVSSYGYTF
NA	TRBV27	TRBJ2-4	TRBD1	TGTGCCAGCAGTCCTCGTACAGGGGGGCTAGGCAAAAACATTCAGTACTTC	CASSPRTGGLGKNIQYF
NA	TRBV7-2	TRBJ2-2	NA	TGTGCCAGCAGCTTAAACAGGGCGAACACCGGGGAGCTGTTTTTT	CASSLNRANTGELFF
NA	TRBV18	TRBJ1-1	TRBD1	TGTGCCAGCTCACCCGACAGGGTCAGCACTGAAGCTTTCTTT	CASSPDRVSTEAFF
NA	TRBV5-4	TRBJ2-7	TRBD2	TGTGCCAGCAGCCCCGAAGCGGGAGTCTCCTACGAGCAGTACTTC	CASSPEAGVSYEQYF
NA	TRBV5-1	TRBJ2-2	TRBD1	TGCGCCAGCAGAAGAACCGGGACAGGGAACACCGGGGAGCTGTTTTTT	CASRRTGTGNTGELFF
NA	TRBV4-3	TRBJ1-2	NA	TGCGCCAGCAGCCAAGTAACGGGGGGAGGCTACACCTTC	CASSQVTGGGYTF
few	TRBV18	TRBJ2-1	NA	TGTGCCAGCTCACTTCGACAGGCCCCTGAGCAGTTCTTC	CASSLRQAPEQFF
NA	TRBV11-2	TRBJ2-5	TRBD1	TGTGCCAGCAGCACGAAGACAGGGGTAAAAATTGAGACCCAGTACTTC	CASSTKTGVKIETQYF
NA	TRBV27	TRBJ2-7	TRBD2	TGTGCCAGCAGGGCAAGGTATAGCGGGGGGGCACGGGAGCAGTACTTC	CASRARYSGGAREQYF
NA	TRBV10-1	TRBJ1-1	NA	TGCGCCAGCAAGGCCAAAGTGGGACGCGGGAAAGCTTTCTTT	CASKAKVGRGKAFF
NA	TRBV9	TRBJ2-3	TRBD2	TGTGCCAGCAGCGGCCGAGCTAGCGGGGGGACAGATACGCAGTATTTT	CASSGRASGGTDTQYF
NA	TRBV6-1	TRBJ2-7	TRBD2	TGTGCCAGCAGTGAAACGACTAGCGGGGAGCAGTACTTC	CASSETTSGEQYF
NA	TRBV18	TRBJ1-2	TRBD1	TGTGCCAGCTCACCAGGGACAGGGTATGGCTACACCTTT	CASSPGTGYGYTF
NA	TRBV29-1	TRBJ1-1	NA	TGCAGCGTGGCGGTCACGAACACTGAAGCTTTCTTT	CSVAVTNTEAFF
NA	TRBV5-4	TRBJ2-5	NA	TGTGCCAGCAGCTCGTACCAAGAGACCCAGTACTTC	CASSSYQETQYF
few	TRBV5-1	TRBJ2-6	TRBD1	TGCGCCAGCAGCTTGACAGGGGCAGGGGCCAACGTCCTGACTTTC	CASSLTGAGANVLTF
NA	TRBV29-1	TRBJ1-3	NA	TGCAGCGTTGTACCGGGAGCTGGAAACACCATATATTTT	CSVVPGAGNTIYF
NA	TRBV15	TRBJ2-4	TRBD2	TGTGCCACCAGCAGAGATCGGCTGGCGGGAGGGGCCATGAAAAACATTCAGTACTTC	CATSRDRLAGGAMKNIQYF
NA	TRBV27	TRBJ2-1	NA	TGTGCCAGCAGTTTGAACACTTGGAGTGAGCAGTTCTTC	CASSLNTWSEQFF
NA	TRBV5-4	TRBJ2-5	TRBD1	TGTGCCAGCAGCGTAGGGGGCCGGGAGACCCAGTACTTC	CASSVGGRETQYF
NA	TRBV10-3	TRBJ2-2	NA	TGTGCCATCAGTGAGCTACCCACCGGGGGATTTGGGACCGGGGAGCTGTTTTTT	CAISELPTGGFGTGELFF
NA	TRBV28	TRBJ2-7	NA	TGTGCCCCAACATGCGGCGAGCAGTACTTC	CAPTCGEQYF
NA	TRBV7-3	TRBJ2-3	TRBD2	TGTGCCAGCAGCAGCGGACTAGCTCCAGATACGCAGTATTTT	CASSSGLAPDTQYF
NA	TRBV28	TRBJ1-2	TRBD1	TGTGCCAGCAGTCGGGACAGCCCTAACTATGGCTACACCTTC	CASSRDSPNYGYTF
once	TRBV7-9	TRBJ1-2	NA	TGTTCCAGCAGCTTAAAAGGGGGTGAAGACTATGGCTACACCTTC	CSSSLKGGEDYGYTF
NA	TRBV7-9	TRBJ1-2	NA	TGTGCCAGCACAACGACAGCCATCTATGGCTACACCTTC	CASTTTAIYGYTF
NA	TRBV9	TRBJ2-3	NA	TGTGCCAGCAGCGACGGGATGGGCGATACGCAGTATTTT	CASSDGMGDTQYF
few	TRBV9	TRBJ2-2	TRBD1	TGTGCCAGCAGCGTAGCGCCTTCCTCGGGACAGGCGAACACCGGGGAGCTGTTTTTT	CASSVAPSSGQANTGELFF
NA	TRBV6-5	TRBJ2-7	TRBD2	TGTGCCAGCAGTTACGGGTCTAGCGGGGCCACCTACGAGCAGTACTTC	CASSYGSSGATYEQYF
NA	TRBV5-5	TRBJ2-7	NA	TGTGCCAGCAGCCCCAAATCAGGGGCTGATCCCTACGAGCAGTACTTC	CASSPKSGADPYEQYF
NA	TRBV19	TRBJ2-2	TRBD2	TGTGCCAGTATCGAAAGGACTAGCGGGAGTCACACCGGGGAGCTGTTTTTT	CASIERTSGSHTGELFF
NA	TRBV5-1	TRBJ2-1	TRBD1	TGCGCCAGCAGCCTAAGGGACAGGGCGGGAGACAATGAGCAGTTCTTC	CASSLRDRAGDNEQFF
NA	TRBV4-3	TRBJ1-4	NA	TGCGCCAGCAGCCAAGATCTCGGGGGAATTGGACTGTTTTTT	CASSQDLGGIGLFF
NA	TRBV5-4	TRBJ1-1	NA	TGTGCCAGCAGGAAAGGGGAAATAAACACTGAAGCTTTCTTT	CASRKGEINTEAFF
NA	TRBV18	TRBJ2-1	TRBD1	TGTGCCAGCTCACCAGTCCGCCAGACAGGGGGGTCCTACAATGAGCAGTTCTTC	CASSPVRQTGGSYNEQFF
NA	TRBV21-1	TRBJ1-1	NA	TGTGCCAGCAGCGTTCCGGGACAGGAGAAGACTGAAGCTTTCTTT	CASSVPGQEKTEAFF
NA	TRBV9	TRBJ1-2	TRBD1	TGTGCCAGCAGCCTTCAGGACAGGGCCTATGGCTACACCTTC	CASSLQDRAYGYTF
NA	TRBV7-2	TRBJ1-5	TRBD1	TGTGCCAGCAGTTTGGACAGGGGAGGTCAGCCCCAGCATTTT	CASSLDRGGQPQHF
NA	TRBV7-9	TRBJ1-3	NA	TGTGCCAGCAGCGATGCCCCCGACGGGACTCACTCTGGAAACACCATATATTTT	CASSDAPDGTHSGNTIYF
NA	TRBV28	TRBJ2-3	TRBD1	TGTGCCAGCAGTTCGGGACAGGGGCATCAAGATACGCAGTATTTT	CASSSGQGHQDTQYF
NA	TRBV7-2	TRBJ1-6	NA	TGTGCCAGCAGCCCGCGACACGAACTCAATTCACCCCTCCACTTT	CASSPRHELNSPLHF
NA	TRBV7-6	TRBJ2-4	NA	TGTGCCAGCAGCTTTCAGGGGTGGGGGATCACAAACATTCAGTACTTC	CASSFQGWGITNIQYF
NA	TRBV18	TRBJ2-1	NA	TGTGCCAGCTCACCAGAGCGGACCTACAATGAGCAGTTCTTC	CASSPERTYNEQFF
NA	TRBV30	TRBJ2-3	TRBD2	TGTGCCTGGAGCGGACTAGCGGGGGGTAGCACAGATACGCAGTATTTT	CAWSGLAGGSTDTQYF
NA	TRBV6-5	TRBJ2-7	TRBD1	TGTGCCAGCAGACAGGGGTGGGACTACGAGCAGTACTTC	CASRQGWDYEQYF
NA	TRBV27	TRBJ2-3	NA	TGTGCCAGCAGTTCGCTTCAAGAGGGTACGCAGTATTTT	CASSSLQEGTQYF
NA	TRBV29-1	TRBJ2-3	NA	TGCAGCGTCGGACAGTCATTCGTAGGTAGCACAGATACGCAGTATTTT	CSVGQSFVGSTDTQYF
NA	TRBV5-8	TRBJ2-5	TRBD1	TGTGCCAGCAGCTTGTTCGTCGGGACAGGGACCAGAGAGACCCAGTACTTC	CASSLFVGTGTRETQYF